The rows below give T cell receptor beta chains drawn from one sample of a study of shared clonotypes between healthy human individuals. Profiled with immunoSEQ multiplex PCR; TCRdb holds only in-frame clones, not every one. The table has 550,000 to 750,000 clones, less than 97% seen once; the top ten hold roughly 0.1%. The source material was naive CD8+ T cells sorted from blood. These receptors came from a woman under 40 in good health. Each CDR3 is given with its conserved first and last residue. Each record gives: V gene, J gene, D gene, clone size, CDR3 DNA, CDR3 protein. A D gene is named only where the DNA matches it firmly. Rows give clone size only sometimes, using once, few, many, or a class for an expanded clone.

V gene: TRBV28; J gene: TRBJ2-3; D gene: TRBD2; clone size: NA; CDR3 DNA: TGTGCCGTACTCGGGCGGGAGGGCACAGATACGCAGTATTTT; CDR3 protein: CAVLGREGTDTQYF
V gene: TRBV30; J gene: TRBJ2-5; D gene: TRBD2; clone size: NA; CDR3 DNA: TGTGCCGTACAGCCGGGACTAGGTGGGGAGACCCAGTACTTC; CDR3 protein: CAVQPGLGGETQYF
V gene: TRBV5-1; J gene: TRBJ2-1; D gene: NA; clone size: once; CDR3 DNA: TGCGCCAGCAGGCTCACCGGAGGCGTCTCGGCCAGCTCCTACAATGAGCAGTTCTTC; CDR3 protein: CASRLTGGVSASSYNEQFF
V gene: TRBV9; J gene: TRBJ1-3; D gene: NA; clone size: NA; CDR3 DNA: TGTGCCAGCAGCGGAACCTTCCCGACAGGCTGGGGGGACACCATATATTTT; CDR3 protein: CASSGTFPTGWGDTIYF
V gene: TRBV19; J gene: TRBJ2-1; D gene: TRBD2; clone size: NA; CDR3 DNA: TGTGCCAGTAGTATGAGCGGGAGATGGGGAAATGAGCAGTTCTTC; CDR3 protein: CASSMSGRWGNEQFF
V gene: TRBV5-6; J gene: TRBJ2-4; D gene: TRBD2; clone size: NA; CDR3 DNA: TGTGCCAGCAGCTTGGCGGGACTAGAGGACATTCAGTACTTC; CDR3 protein: CASSLAGLEDIQYF
V gene: TRBV19; J gene: TRBJ2-1; D gene: TRBD2; clone size: NA; CDR3 DNA: TGTGCCAGTAGTATAGTGGGTCTAGCGGGAGGCAATGAGCAGTTCTTC; CDR3 protein: CASSIVGLAGGNEQFF
V gene: TRBV1; J gene: TRBJ2-7; D gene: NA; clone size: NA; CDR3 DNA: TGCACCAGCAGCCATCTAGTGGGAGGTTTATACGAGCAGTACTTC; CDR3 protein: CTSSHLVGGLYEQYF
V gene: TRBV7-9; J gene: TRBJ1-2; D gene: NA; clone size: NA; CDR3 DNA: TGTGCCAGCAGCTTTCTCGGTGCCGGCTACACCTTC; CDR3 protein: CASSFLGAGYTF
V gene: TRBV4-1; J gene: TRBJ2-1; D gene: TRBD1; clone size: NA; CDR3 DNA: TGCGCCAGCAGCCAAGGGACAGGGGCGGGCAATGAGCAGTTCTTC; CDR3 protein: CASSQGTGAGNEQFF
V gene: TRBV27; J gene: TRBJ2-3; D gene: TRBD2; clone size: NA; CDR3 DNA: TGTGCCAGCAGTTTAATACTAGCGGGAGGCACAGATACGCAGTATTTT; CDR3 protein: CASSLILAGGTDTQYF
V gene: TRBV28; J gene: TRBJ2-7; D gene: NA; clone size: NA; CDR3 DNA: TGTGCCAGCAGTCCGCCAGGGGGGGAATACGAGCAGTACTTC; CDR3 protein: CASSPPGGEYEQYF